The 29 T cell receptor beta chains in this list originate from one sample, sequenced in a study of shared T cell receptors in the human thymus. Assay used: immunoSEQ multiplex PCR; TCRdb lists only in-frame clones, some missing. The sample lists about 660,000 clones; 70% to 90% were seen once. The sample was also reused in another study, on human thymus T cells.

The sequenced sample consisted of thymocytes. All receptors derive from a boy younger than two with a congenital heart defect.

The rearrangement uses TRBV7-6 and TRBJ1-2; D ambiguous. This CDR3 spans 18 amino acids. Deletions cut 3 bases from V and 2 bases from J, with 22 bases between. Germline V gene sequence: CDR1 SGHVS, CDR2 FNYEAQ. Written as DNA, the CDR3 is TGTGCCAGCAGCTTGGCTCAGGAGGGTAGGCCCCAGAACTATGGCTACACCTTC. This translates into CASSLAQEGRPQNYGYTF.

The chain uses TRBV4-3 and TRBJ2-3; 7 bases align to TRBD1. V lost 0 bases and J lost 2; bases outside the gene matches: 8. The germline CDR1 and CDR2 sequences are LGHNA and YSLEER. CDR3 size: 17 residues. The DNA of the CDR3 is TGCGCCAGCAGCCAAGATCGGAGACAGGGTAACACAGATACGCAGTATTTT. The encoded protein is CASSQDRRQGNTDTQYF.

The chain combines TRBV5-6 with TRBJ1-5; TRBD1 aligns across 7 bases. Germline values: CDR1 SGHDT, CDR2 YYEEEE. CDR3 size: 14 residues. V shed 6 bases and J 8 bases; nucleotides not matched to a gene: 11. In DNA form, the CDR3 reads TGTGCCAGCACCCCGAGACAGGGAAAAGAGCCCCAGCATTTT. Amino acid sequence: CASTPRQGKEPQHF.

The chain is built from TRBV4-2 and TRBJ2-7; D is unclear. The V and J ends lost 0 bases and 0 bases respectively, with 12 bases between them. There are 16 residues in the CDR3. Germline V lookup: CDR1 LGHNA, CDR2 YNFKEQ. CDR3 coding DNA: TGTGCCAGCAGCCAAGAAGCCGCGGAGAGCTCCTACGAGCAGTACTTC. Translating gives CASSQEAAESSYEQYF.

This chain links TRBV7-9 with TRBJ1-2; the D is unclear. The CDR3 sequence is 11 residues long. The V end lost 6 bases, the J end lost 6 bases, and 8 bases lay between the germline ends. In germline, CDR1 is SEHNR, CDR2 FQNEAQ (reference sequence). CDR3 in amino acids: CASRGENGYTF. The DNA for the CDR3 is TGTGCCAGCAGGGGAGAGAATGGCTACACCTTC.

The chain joins TRBV5-1 to TRBJ2-7; 10 nucleotides align to TRBD2. Germline CDR1 is SGHRS and CDR2 is YFSETQ. Trimming cost V 3 bases and J 5 bases; bases outside gene matches: 8. This CDR3 has 15 amino acids. This CDR3 is CASSWEGLAIHEQYF. CDR3 DNA sequence: TGCGCCAGCAGCTGGGAGGGACTAGCGATCCACGAGCAGTACTTC.

The V call is TRBV28, the J call TRBJ2-7, with a tentative D call TRBD2 (5 bases). V was trimmed by 4 bases and J by 1 base, leaving 17 bases between them. The CDR3 sequence is 16 residues long. Germline V lookup: CDR1 MDHEN, CDR2 SYDVKM. The CDR3 loop is CASSYPPGSVSYEQYF. CDR3 nucleotide sequence: TGTGCCAGCAGTTACCCTCCGGGGTCAGTTTCCTACGAGCAGTACTTC.

The V call is TRBV7-2, the J call TRBJ2-4; 7 positions match TRBD1. Germline assignment: CDR1 SGHTA and CDR2 FQGNSA. Losses at the gene ends were 1 base for V and 0 bases for J; bases not matched to a gene: 12. The length of the CDR3 is 19 residues. The CDR3: CASSLEGDRATLAKNIQYF. The DNA of the CDR3 is TGTGCCAGCAGCTTAGAAGGTGACAGGGCGACTCTAGCCAAAAACATTCAGTACTTC.

A single count supports this clone. The chain has TRBV28 and TRBJ1-3, with TRBD1 matching 7 bases. The V gene end was trimmed by 6 bases and the J gene end by 2 bases; junction bases not matched to a gene: 13. The CDR3 has 17 residues. Germline V gene lookup returns CDR1 MDHEN and CDR2 SYDVKM. The CDR3 nucleotides are TGTGCCAGCAGACTAGTGCCGGGTCAGGGGGCTGGAAACACCATATATTTT. Translation: CASRLVPGQGAGNTIYF.

This sequence joins TRBV18 and TRBJ2-7; TRBD2 matches 7 bases. From germline, CDR1 is KGHSH and CDR2 LQKENI. J gave up 6 bases and V 2 bases, and 7 bases lay outside the gene matches. This CDR3 contains 14 residues. In DNA form, the CDR3 reads TGTGCCAGCTCACCAGTACTAGCGCCTACCGAGCAGTACTTC. Translation: CASSPVLAPTEQYF.

This rearrangement joins TRBV5-4 to TRBJ2-3; 8 bases agree with TRBD2. In germline, CDR1 is SGHNT, CDR2 YYREEE (reference sequence). This CDR3 region has 18 residues. V lost 1 base and J lost 1; bases outside the gene matches: 11. CDR3 region: CASSLKAGARRGTDTQYF. The CDR3 DNA follows: TGTGCCAGCAGCTTGAAAGCGGGAGCCCGCAGGGGCACAGATACGCAGTATTTT.

V usage is TRBV2 and J usage is TRBJ2-3; TRBD2 is a possible D gene (6 bases). Trimming took 3 bases from V and 1 from J, leaving 14 bases between them. The CDR3 runs 16 residues. Germline CDR1 reads SNHLY; CDR2 reads FYNNEI. In DNA, the CDR3 is TGTGCCAGCAGTGAGAGAGGCAGGAGGGGCACAGATACGCAGTATTTT. Encoded protein: CASSERGRRGTDTQYF.

The chain has TRBV10-3 and TRBJ1-3; D uncertain. The CDR3 consists of 17 residues. V lost 1 base to trimming and J lost 0 bases, with 13 bases between them. Germline loops: CDR1 ENHRY, CDR2 SYGVKD. The CDR3 DNA sequence: TGTGCCATCAGTGAGTTGTTCAGTGAATACTCTGGAAACACCATATATTTT. Its protein is CAISELFSEYSGNTIYF.

J is TRBJ2-4 and V is TRBV6-1; 8 bases line up with TRBD2. This CDR3 is built from 19 residues. The trim removed 0 bases at V and 4 bases at J, leaving 14 bases unmatched. Per the germline V gene, CDR1 is MNHNS and CDR2 is SASEGT. CDR3 coding DNA: TGTGCCAGCAGTGAAGCCTACGACGGTAGCGGGGAGGGGAAAAACATTCAGTACTTC. This codes for CASSEAYDGSGEGKNIQYF.

J is TRBJ2-1 and V is TRBV5-4; TRBD2 agrees at 15 bases. J gave up 15 bases and V 4 bases, and 14 bases lay outside the gene matches. CDR1 and CDR2 (germline): SGHNT, YYREEE (reference sequence). The CDR3 extends over 16 amino acids. The CDR3 loop reads CASSKYWTSGRAKSFF. The DNA for the CDR3 is TGTGCCAGCAGCAAATATTGGACTAGCGGGAGGGCCAAATCGTTCTTC.

The rearrangement links TRBV10-2 to TRBJ1-1; 8 bases fit TRBD1. The V gene end was trimmed by 8 bases and the J gene end by 0 bases; junction bases not matched to a gene: 2. From germline, CDR1 is WSHSY and CDR2 SAAADI. The CDR3 length is 13 residues. The DNA for the CDR3 is TGCGCCAGCGCGGGACAGGTGAACACTGAAGCTTTCTTT. Amino acids: CASAGQVNTEAFF.

The chain is built from TRBV7-2 and TRBJ1-2, with TRBD1 matching 9 bases. The CDR3 covers 13 residues. V was clipped by 2 bases and J by 6 bases; unmatched bases: 1. Germline CDR1 reads SGHTA; CDR2 reads FQGNSA. The CDR3 DNA is TGTGCCAGCAGCTTACGACAGGGGGATGGCTACACCTTC. As protein: CASSLRQGDGYTF.

This clone was picked up one time. The rearrangement uses TRBV28 and TRBJ2-5, with a possible D match to TRBD2 (5 bases). The germline V gene has CDR1 MDHEN and CDR2 SYDVKM. The CDR3 contains 18 residues. V was clipped by 6 bases and J by 5 bases, with 28 bases between them. CDR3 sequence (DNA): TGTGCCAGCAGAGCCCCTCGGGGATTGTCCCTTAAGAGGGAGACCCAGTACTTC. Its translation: CASRAPRGLSLKRETQYF. Filled out from reference TRBV28 and TRBJ2-5, the complete variable domain reads DVKVTQSSRYLVKRTGEKVFLECVQDMDHENMFWYRQDPGLGLRLIYFSYDVKMKEKGDIPEGYSVSREKKERFSLILESASTNQTSMYLCASRAPRGLSLKRETQYFGPGTRLLVL.

This clone was counted a single time. This chain joins TRBV2 and TRBJ1-1, with D unclear. V lost 6 bases and J lost 4, with 12 bases in between. The CDR3 runs to 13 residues. Germline V CDR1 and CDR2: SNHLY, FYNNEI. CDR3 bases: TGTGCCAGCAGAGTACACGGGAGCACTGAAGCTTTCTTT. It yields the protein CASRVHGSTEAFF. Together with reference TRBV2 and TRBJ1-1, the CDR3 gives the full variable domain: EPEVTQTPSHQVTQMGQEVILRCVPISNHLYFYWYRQILGQKVEFLVSFYNNEISEKSEIFDDQFSVERPDGSNFTLKIRSTKLEDSAMYFCASRVHGSTEAFFGQGTRLTVV.

This chain links TRBV19 with TRBJ2-4; the match to TRBD2 covers 9 bases. Germline V gene lookup returns CDR1 LNHDA and CDR2 SQIVND (reference sequence). V trimming: 7 bases; J trimming: 0 bases; junction bases outside the gene matches: 10. This CDR3 comprises 17 residues. CDR3 in amino acids: CASTGGRAWLAKNIQYF. In DNA form, the CDR3 reads TGTGCCAGTACGGGCGGGAGGGCCTGGTTAGCCAAAAACATTCAGTACTTC.

This clone has only one observation. V is TRBV5-6 and J is TRBJ1-2, with no clear D. Germline-derived CDR1 and CDR2 are SGHDT and YYEEEE. The CDR3 covers 15 residues. Trimming took off 4 bases at V and 6 bases at J, with 19 bases between the two ends. The CDR3 coding sequence is TGTGCCAGCAGCCCACGACGGGAACCATACAATGGCTACACCTTC. Protein sequence: CASSPRREPYNGYTF.

The chain links TRBV28 to TRBJ2-7; perhaps TRBD1 as D (5 bases). Germline V gene data show CDR1 as MDHEN and CDR2 as SYDVKM. Trimming removed 5 bases at V and 0 bases at J, with 14 bases between. CDR3 length equals 15 residues. CDR3 sequence: CASSVDTRPSYEQYF. DNA for the CDR3: TGTGCCAGCAGTGTGGACACGCGCCCCTCCTACGAGCAGTACTTC.

The V call is TRBV5-6, the J call TRBJ2-7, with 7 positions matching TRBD1. The germline gives CDR1 SGHDT, CDR2 YYEEEE. The CDR3 spans 18 residues. V was clipped by 0 bases and J by 2 bases; unmatched bases: 14. The CDR3 nucleotides are TGTGCCAGCAGCTTGGCCAATTTGCGACAGGGCTACCCCTACGAGCAGTACTTC. It yields the protein CASSLANLRQGYPYEQYF.

This chain uses TRBV6-1 with TRBJ2-1; D call uncertain. Germline values: CDR1 MNHNS, CDR2 SASEGT. With 6 bases removed from V and 1 base from J, the gap between germline ends came to 16 bases. The CDR3 contains 16 residues. The DNA of the CDR3 is TGTGCCAGCAGCGAAAGGAGAATGAAATCCTACAATGAGCAGTTCTTC. Translated, it gives CASSERRMKSYNEQFF.

The rearrangement links TRBV18 to TRBJ2-4; 11 bases match TRBD2. The ends lost 2 bases at V and 3 bases at J; junction bases unmatched: 0. Germline V gene data show CDR1 as KGHSH and CDR2 as LQKENI. CDR3 size: 15 residues. In nucleotides, the CDR3 is TGTGCCAGCTCACCAGGACTAGCGGGCAAAAACATTCAGTACTTC. Translation: CASSPGLAGKNIQYF. The full variable domain, in which reference TRBV18 and TRBJ2-4 provide the parts outside the CDR3, is NAGVMQNPRHLVRRRGQEARLRCSPMKGHSHVYWYRQLPEEGLKFMVYLQKENIIDESGMPKERFSAEFPKEGPSILRIQQVVRGDSAAYFCASSPGLAGKNIQYFGAGTRLSVL.

This sequence joins TRBV4-3 and TRBJ2-7, with 12 bases that match TRBD2. This CDR3 is built from 22 residues. V gave up 0 bases and J gave up 3 bases; unmatched junction bases: 21. The V gene's germline CDR1 is LGHNA and CDR2 YSLEER. The CDR3 DNA follows: TGCGCCAGCAGCCAAGATTTCCCCCGACGGCTAGCGGGGGGGTGGGGTCGCTACGAGCAGTACTTC. This codes for CASSQDFPRRLAGGWGRYEQYF.

V usage is TRBV27 and J usage is TRBJ2-7; 7 bases map to TRBD1. From germline, CDR1 is MNHEY and CDR2 SMNVEV (reference sequence). Trimming at V came to 2 bases and at J to 2 bases, leaving 6 bases not matched to a gene. CDR3 length equals 15 residues. CDR3 DNA sequence: TGTGCCAGCAGTTTAGACGGACAGGAGCCCTACGAGCAGTACTTC. Its protein is CASSLDGQEPYEQYF.

J is TRBJ2-7 and V is TRBV9, with 7 bases fitting TRBD2. Germline CDR1 is SGDLS and CDR2 is YYNGEE. V lost 3 bases and J lost 5; bases outside the gene matches: 5. CDR3 size: 13 residues. For the CDR3, the DNA is TGTGCCAGCAGCGAGGGACTAAGCCACGAGCAGTACTTC. Translation gives CASSEGLSHEQYF. Looking up the rest from reference TRBV9 and TRBJ2-7 gives the full variable domain: DSGVTQTPKHLITATGQRVTLRCSPRSGDLSVYWYQQSLDQGLQFLIQYYNGEERAKGNILERFSAQQFPDLHSELNLSSLELGDSALYFCASSEGLSHEQYFGPGTRLTVT.

The J gene is TRBJ2-6, the V gene TRBV7-9, with TRBD1 matching over 7 bases. V gave up 1 base and J gave up 2 bases; unmatched junction bases: 8. The germline V gene has CDR1 SEHNR and CDR2 FQNEAQ (reference sequence). The CDR3 runs to 18 residues. CDR3 sequence: CASSLVSLDRAGANVLTF. CDR3 nucleotides: TGTGCCAGCAGCTTAGTGTCTCTTGACAGGGCTGGGGCCAACGTCCTGACTTTC.